The T cell receptor (beta chain) described here comes from a study of regulatory T cells in long-lasting Graves disease. The CDR3 runs 18 residues. CDR1 is MNHEY, CDR2 SVGAGI, per germline. V lost 0 bases, J lost 1 base, and 10 bases stayed unmatched. Study results and limitations: TCR diversity in persistent Graves' patients was below that of newly diagnosed ones.

Time point in this sample: newly diagnosed GD, antithyroid drugs for less than 3 months. RNA extracted from PBMCs served as the sequencing template. The TCR beta library used iRepertoire HTBI primers with Arm-PCR amplification of CDR3. TCRdb called the multiplex PCR reads again in MiXCR, with one record for every CDR3 protein. The sample has some 200,000 distinct CDR3 sequences, roughly 19% seen once. There are many counts of this clonotype. Its antigen is not identified. Separately, the same data were catalogued under a study of T cells in Graves' hyperthyroidism and ophthalmopathy.

Specimen: peripheral blood mononuclear cells (PBMCs), collected at new diagnosis, from a patient treated with antithyroid drugs. The TCR originated in a woman in her twenties or thirties with Graves disease. The chain links TRBV6-5 to TRBJ2-5, with 8 bases fitting TRBD2. The CDR3 here is CASSYSALGGGGQETQYF. The CDR3, as DNA: TGTGCCAGCAGTTACTCAGCCCTCGGGGGGGGTGGCCAAGAGACCCAGTACTTC.